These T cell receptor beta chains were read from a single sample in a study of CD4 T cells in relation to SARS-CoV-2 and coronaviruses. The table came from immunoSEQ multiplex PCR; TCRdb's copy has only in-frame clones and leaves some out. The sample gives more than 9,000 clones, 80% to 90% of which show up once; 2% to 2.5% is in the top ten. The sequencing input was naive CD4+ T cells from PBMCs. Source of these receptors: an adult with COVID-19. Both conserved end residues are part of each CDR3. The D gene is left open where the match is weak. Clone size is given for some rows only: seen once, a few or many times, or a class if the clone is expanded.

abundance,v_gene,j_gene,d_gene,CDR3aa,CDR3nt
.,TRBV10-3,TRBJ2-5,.,CAISGGETQYF,TGTGCCATCAGTGGGGGAGAGACCCAGTACTTC
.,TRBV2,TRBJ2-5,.,CASGQGGEETQYF,TGTGCCAGCGGCCAAGGGGGGGAAGAGACCCAGTACTTC
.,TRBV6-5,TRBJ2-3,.,CASSNTDTQYF,TGTGCCAGCAGTAACACAGATACGCAGTATTTT
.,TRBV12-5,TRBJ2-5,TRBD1,CASGFWLSRDRKPKTQYF,TGTGCTAGTGGTTTCTGGCTATCCCGGGACAGAAAGCCGAAGACCCAGTACTTC
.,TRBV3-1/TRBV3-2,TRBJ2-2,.,CASSPRTSGTGELFF,TGTGCCAGCAGCCCTCGAACTAGTGGCACCGGGGAGCTGTTTTTT
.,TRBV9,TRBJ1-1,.,CASSVVGENTEAFF,TGTGCCAGCAGCGTAGTTGGGGAGAACACTGAAGCTTTCTTT
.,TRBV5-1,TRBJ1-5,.,CASSLEGHDNQPQHF,TGCGCCAGCAGCTTGGAAGGGCACGACAATCAGCCCCAGCATTTT
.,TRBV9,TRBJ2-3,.,CASSVAVGADTQYF,TGTGCCAGCAGCGTAGCTGTCGGGGCAGATACGCAGTATTTT
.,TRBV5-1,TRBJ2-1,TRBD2,CASSSAGSGVYNEQFF,TGCGCCAGCAGCTCGGCTGGTAGCGGGGTTTACAATGAGCAGTTCTTC
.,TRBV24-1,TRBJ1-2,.,CATSGERTHGYTF,TGTGCCACCAGTGGGGAAAGGACTCATGGCTACACCTTC
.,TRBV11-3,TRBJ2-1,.,CASSWRGGGALPNEQFF,TGTGCCAGCAGCTGGAGGGGGGGCGGGGCCCTCCCCAATGAGCAGTTCTTC
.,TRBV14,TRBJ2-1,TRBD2,CASSQGPGTKPVKEQFF,TGTGCCAGCAGCCAAGGACCCGGGACTAAGCCCGTTAAGGAGCAGTTCTTC
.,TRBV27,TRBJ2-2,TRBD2,CASRLAGGLTGELFF,TGTGCCAGCAGGCTAGCGGGGGGGCTTACCGGGGAGCTGTTTTTT
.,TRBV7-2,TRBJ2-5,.,CASSGVRGYQETQYF,TGTGCCAGCAGCGGGGTGAGGGGGTACCAAGAGACCCAGTACTTC
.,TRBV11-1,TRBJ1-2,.,CASSLKGDGYTF,TGTGCCAGCAGCTTAAAGGGTGATGGCTACACCTTC
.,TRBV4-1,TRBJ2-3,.,CASSHLLGGAHTQYF,TGCGCCAGCAGCCACCTCTTGGGGGGGGCACATACGCAGTATTTT
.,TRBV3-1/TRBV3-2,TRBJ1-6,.,CASSQVGVNNSPLHF,TGTGCCAGCAGCCAAGTTGGGGTAAATAATTCACCCCTCCACTTT
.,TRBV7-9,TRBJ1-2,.,CASSPGLSMGYTF,TGTGCCAGCAGCCCTGGACTATCTATGGGCTACACCTTC
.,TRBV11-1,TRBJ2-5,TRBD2,CASSKTGTSGEETQYF,TGTGCCAGCAGCAAAACCGGGACTAGCGGGGAGGAGACCCAGTACTTC
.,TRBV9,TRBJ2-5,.,CASSNGGRETQYF,TGTGCCAGCAGCAACGGGGGACGCGAGACCCAGTACTTC
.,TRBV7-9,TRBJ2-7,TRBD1,CASSQDRGLVDEQYF,TGTGCCAGCAGCCAGGACAGGGGGCTAGTCGACGAGCAGTACTTC
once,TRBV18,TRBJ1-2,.,CASSPIGTDNYGYTF,TGTGCCAGCTCACCAATCGGGACTGATAACTATGGCTACACCTTC
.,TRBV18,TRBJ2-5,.,CASSPNGGLETQYF,TGTGCCAGCTCACCGAATGGGGGGTTGGAGACCCAGTACTTC
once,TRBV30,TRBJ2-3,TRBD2,CAWSVTSAIPDTQYF,TGTGCCTGGAGTGTGACTAGCGCTATCCCAGATACGCAGTATTTT
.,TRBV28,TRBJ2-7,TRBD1,CASRLDRGPYEQYF,TGTGCCAGCAGACTAGACAGGGGTCCCTACGAGCAGTACTTC
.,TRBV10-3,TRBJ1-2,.,CAISEGGYGYTF,TGTGCCATCAGTGAAGGGGGCTATGGCTACACCTTC
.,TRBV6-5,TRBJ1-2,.,CASSYSGGVNYGYTF,TGTGCCAGCAGTTACTCGGGGGGTGTTAACTATGGCTACACCTTC
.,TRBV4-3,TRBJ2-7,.,CASSRYWVGGSYEQYF,TGCGCCAGCAGCCGCTACTGGGTAGGGGGGTCCTACGAGCAGTACTTC
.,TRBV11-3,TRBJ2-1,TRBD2,CASSSSHGSGGLSSYNEQFF,TGTGCCAGCAGCTCCAGCCATGGTAGCGGGGGTCTAAGCTCCTACAATGAGCAGTTCTTC
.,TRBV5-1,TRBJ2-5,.,CASSLSQQNPTGTQYF,TGCGCCAGCAGCCTCTCCCAACAGAACCCAACGGGGACCCAGTACTTC
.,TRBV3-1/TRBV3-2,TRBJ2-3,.,CASSARDSFTDTQYF,TGTGCCAGCAGCGCCCGGGACTCGTTCACAGATACGCAGTATTTT
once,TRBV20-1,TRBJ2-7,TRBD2,CSASGLAGGIYEQYF,TGCAGTGCTAGTGGGCTAGCGGGGGGAATCTACGAGCAGTACTTC
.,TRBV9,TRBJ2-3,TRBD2,CASSVGVAGGLGRGTQYF,TGTGCCAGCAGCGTAGGCGTAGCGGGGGGGCTAGGCAGGGGTACGCAGTATTTT
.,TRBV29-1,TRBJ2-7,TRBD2,CSVGSAGGPIEQYF,TGCAGCGTTGGGAGCGCGGGGGGGCCTATTGAGCAGTACTTC
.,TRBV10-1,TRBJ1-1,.,CASNQGQNTEAFF,TGCGCCAGCAACCAGGGGCAGAACACTGAAGCTTTCTTT